The source of this T cell receptor beta chain is a study of early T cells in non-severe SARS-CoV-2 infection. Researchers tagged individual cDNA molecules with unique molecular identifiers. TCRdb passed the 5' RACE reads through MiXCR, listing each CDR3 protein once. In the table there are tens of thousands of distinct CDR3 sequences, around 12% of which are singletons. The germline V gene has CDR1 MDHEN and CDR2 SYDVKM. The length of the CDR3 is 12 residues. V shed 3 bases and J shed 4 bases, with 7 bases lying between them. V and J are TRBV28 and TRBJ2-7; D is unresolved. The sequence derives from an adult who was a healthcare worker with PCR-confirmed SARS-CoV-2 infection or an uninfected control (not recorded which). Sequenced: whole blood. The CDR3: CASSFMGYEQYF. In nucleotides, the CDR3 is TGTGCCAGCAGTTTTATGGGATACGAGCAGTACTTC.